The rows below give T cell receptor beta chains drawn from one sample of a study of T cell changes during pregnancy in multiple sclerosis. Generated by immunoSEQ multiplex PCR, the TCRdb table keeps only in-frame clones and is missing some. This sample has more than 85,000 clones, with roughly 93% found just once. The sample was peripheral blood, taken before pregnancy. The receptors shown here come from a female donor with multiple sclerosis, enrolled in a pregnancy study. Both conserved end residues are trimmed from each CDR3.

TRBV15	TRBJ2-5	ATTTSRGIQETQY
TRBV7-9	TRBJ2-5	ASSPGTSGLY
TRBV4-2	TRBJ2-2	ASSQDRVTGELF
TRBV7-9	TRBJ1-1	ASSPET
TRBV4-1	TRBJ1-2	ASSQDGSGYYGYT
TRBV5-1	TRBJ2-1	ASTPPYPPRTGYNEQF
TRBV29-1	TRBJ2-5	SVTGSNQETQY
TRBV1	TRBJ2-1	TSSHPYFASAGGHNEQF
TRBV4-2	TRBJ1-2	ASSQEDREDYGYT
TRBV4-3	TRBJ1-3	ASSRTVTGNTIY
TRBV28	TRBJ2-7	ASKLAGGLTYEQY
TRBV6-6	TRBJ2-5	ASSYILAGGETQY
TRBV6-5	TRBJ2-7	ASSPPGLNIYEQY
TRBV9	TRBJ2-1	ASSVKPSYNEQF
TRBV5-1	TRBJ1-2	ASSSLATGDGGYT
TRBV27	TRBJ2-1	ASGRAGGPDEQF
TRBV7-8	TRBJ1-1	ASSLPPGDRGISRYTEAF
TRBV19	TRBJ1-5	ASSFTDRVHQPQH
TRBV6-4	TRBJ2-7	ASSAPVSGGESEQY
TRBV4-2	TRBJ2-7	ASSQERIGFDEQY
TRBV7-6	TRBJ2-2	ASSPQSGSYTGELF
TRBV28	TRBJ1-5	ASGTEGGQPQH
TRBV6-5	TRBJ1-4	ASSKIVRVEKLF
TRBV12-5	TRBJ2-5	ASALGTGRLETQY
TRBV7-6	TRBJ2-3	ASSFRLAGGLSEQY
TRBV6-6	TRBJ2-5	ASSYSVRGAGETQY
TRBV18	TRBJ1-1	ASSPGQNTEAF
TRBV5-1	TRBJ2-3	ASSLARAGSNTDTQY
TRBV30	TRBJ2-3	AWGGGLLAGGGATQY
TRBV2	TRBJ2-7	ASSEDRGLGEQY
TRBV6-1	TRBJ1-5	ASSEGGRAAQPQH
TRBV27	TRBJ2-1	ASSFTPSSYNEQF
TRBV28	TRBJ2-2	ASSLYGRRGGELF
TRBV28	TRBJ1-5	ASSMGQGASSNQPQH
TRBV7-2	TRBJ1-1	ASSTYDTEAF
TRBV13	TRBJ2-2	ASSLGPGRPGELF
TRBV6-1	TRBJ2-7	ASSEPLHRGGGYEQY
TRBV6-1	TRBJ1-4	ASSWGQGRGEKLF
TRBV9	TRBJ2-3	ASSVLAGGSTDTQY
TRBV7-2	TRBJ2-5	ASSPTQETQY
TRBV30	TRBJ2-7	AWSAGTGSYEQY
TRBV19	TRBJ1-5	ASSSFQGHNQPQH
TRBV27	TRBJ2-7	ASSLQGSYEQY
TRBV27	TRBJ2-5	ASSPRGGVQETQY
TRBV18	TRBJ2-5	ASSTSGRALETQY
TRBV10-3	TRBJ1-5	AISESWGDLGNQPQH
TRBV5-6	TRBJ2-7	ASSTGLAGGYEQY
TRBV9	TRBJ2-2	ASSVGLARPPRELF
TRBV5-1	TRBJ2-5	ASSLRNVRQETQY
TRBV27	TRBJ2-7	ASSFSGYRGEQY
TRBV7-8	TRBJ2-3	ASSLYDWGTDTQY
TRBV2	TRBJ1-1	ASSEARGRGGTEAF
TRBV6-1	TRBJ2-2	ASSVFGGELF
TRBV27	TRBJ2-1	ASSLFSGESYNEQF
TRBV28	TRBJ1-1	ASSFVEVMNTEAF